This entry lists 13 T cell receptor beta chains sequenced from one sample in a study of technical replicates of blood from a few donors. The data were produced by immunoSEQ multiplex PCR, yet TCRdb's version contains in-frame clones alone and is incomplete. The sample lists tens of thousands of clones, 95% to 98% occurring once. The sample comprised T cells isolated from PBMCs. Receptor source: a human donor in good health.

Here the CDR3 reads CASSHRQGADTEAFF. CDR3 DNA sequence: TGTGCCAGCAGCCATCGACAGGGGGCCGACACTGAAGCTTTCTTT. The rearrangement uses TRBV11-3 and TRBJ1-1; 10 bases map to TRBD1. J lost 3 bases, V lost 5 bases, and 6 bases had no gene match. CDR1 is SGHNT, CDR2 YENEEA, per germline. The CDR3 is made up of 15 amino acids.

This chain uses TRBV30 with TRBJ1-3; 7 bases are a match to TRBD1. The V gene's germline CDR1 is GTSNPN and CDR2 SVGIG (reference sequence). The CDR3 is 13 residues long. J was trimmed by 2 bases and V by 5 bases; bases with no gene match: 3. The CDR3 is CAWSTGTGNTIYF. For the CDR3, the DNA is TGTGCCTGGTCGACAGGGACTGGAAACACCATATATTTT.

The chain recombines TRBV7-3 with TRBJ1-2; 8 nucleotides align to TRBD1. Germline V gene lookup returns CDR1 SGHTA and CDR2 FQGTGA. There are 13 residues in the CDR3. V shed 3 bases, J shed 6 bases, and the junction held 3 bases outside the gene matches. The CDR3 loop reads CASSFTGGNGYTF. The CDR3 DNA follows: TGTGCCAGCAGCTTCACAGGGGGAAATGGCTACACCTTC.

The rearrangement uses TRBV10-3 and TRBJ2-2; 11 bases agree with TRBD2. CDR1 and CDR2 from the germline V gene are ENHRY and SYGVKD. There are 17 residues in the CDR3. V lost 5 bases, J lost 0 bases, and 5 bases stayed unmatched. This chain's CDR3 is CAISRLAGSANTGELFF. CDR3 in DNA: TGTGCCATCAGTCGACTAGCGGGATCCGCGAACACCGGGGAGCTGTTTTTT.

This clone is a singleton in its sample. The chain links TRBV2 to TRBJ2-4; unclear D gene. Germline CDR1 reads SNHLY; CDR2 reads FYNNEI. CDR3 length equals 14 residues. Deletions cut 1 base from V and 0 bases from J, with 4 bases between. The CDR3 loop reads CASSEGAAKNIQYF. CDR3 in DNA: TGTGCCAGCAGTGAAGGGGCAGCCAAAAACATTCAGTACTTC.

Judged by abundance, this clone is medium-sized (0.01 to 0.1%). This chain joins TRBV30 and TRBJ2-2; TRBD2 aligns across 7 bases. V trimming: 8 bases; J trimming: 7 bases; junction bases outside the gene matches: 16. Germline CDR1 is GTSNPN and CDR2 is SVGIG (reference sequence). CDR3 length equals 15 residues. CDR3 DNA sequence: TGTGCCCGACCCGGAGGGGAGGGTGATGGCGGGGAGCTGTTTTTT. Translating gives CARPGGEGDGGELFF.

This rearrangement joins TRBV7-2 to TRBJ2-3, with 7 positions matching TRBD2. This CDR3 contains 15 residues. V shed 5 bases and J 5 bases; nucleotides not matched to a gene: 10. Per germline, CDR1 SGHTA and CDR2 FQGNSA. CDR3 amino acids: CASSVEAGIGDTQYF. The CDR3 DNA is TGTGCCAGCAGCGTGGAAGCGGGAATTGGAGATACGCAGTATTTT.

V and J are TRBV2 and TRBJ1-4; a weak D match, TRBD1 (6 bases). The CDR3 is 13 residues long. CDR1 SNHLY and CDR2 FYNNEI come from the germline V gene. V was trimmed by 7 bases and J by 8 bases, leaving 14 bases between them. The CDR3 is CASNGQIQEKLFF. The CDR3 DNA sequence: TGTGCCAGCAATGGACAGATTCAAGAAAAACTGTTTTTT. The full variable domain, rest sourced from reference TRBV2 and TRBJ1-4, is EPEVTQTPSHQVTQMGQEVILRCVPISNHLYFYWYRQILGQKVEFLVSFYNNEISEKSEIFDDQFSVERPDGSNFTLKIRSTKLEDSAMYFCASNGQIQEKLFFGSGTQLSVL.

This clone was observed a single time. The chain is built from TRBV6-4 and TRBJ2-2, with a weak D call TRBD1 (6 bases). Germline loops: CDR1 MRHNA, CDR2 SNTAGT. This CDR3 comprises 14 residues. Trimming cost V 2 bases and J 5 bases, with 9 bases left between them. The CDR3 bases are TGTGCCAGCAGTGACACGGACAGAACCGGGGAGCTGTTTTTT. Translating gives CASSDTDRTGELFF.

The V gene is TRBV4-1, the J gene TRBJ1-5, with D possibly TRBD1 on 5 matching bases. Germline V gene lookup returns CDR1 MGHRA and CDR2 YSYEKL. There are 17 residues in the CDR3. The ends were cut back, 0 bases at V and 1 base at J, with 13 bases in the middle. CDR3 sequence: CASSQDLAGSSNQPQHF. In DNA form, the CDR3 reads TGCGCCAGCAGCCAAGATCTGGCAGGGTCCAGCAATCAGCCCCAGCATTTT.

This rearrangement joins TRBV25-1 to TRBJ2-7; D is possibly TRBD2 (6 bases). The germline CDR1 and CDR2 sequences are MGHDK and SYGVNS. The CDR3 totals 13 residues. The V and J ends lost 1 base and 6 bases respectively, with 10 bases between them. CDR3 region: CASSEFRGSEQYF. CDR3 nucleotides: TGTGCCAGCAGTGAATTTCGGGGGAGCGAGCAGTACTTC.

The gene calls are TRBV5-4 and TRBJ2-5; 10 bases map to TRBD1. V lost 4 bases, J lost 5 bases, and 11 bases stayed unmatched. Germline V gives CDR1 SGHNT, CDR2 YYREEE (reference sequence). The length of the CDR3 is 16 residues. CDR3: CASSLGGQGVIETQYF. Here the CDR3 DNA reads TGTGCCAGCAGCCTAGGTGGACAGGGGGTTATCGAGACCCAGTACTTC.

The genes are TRBV29-1 and TRBJ2-7; TRBD2 might be the D (5 bases). Germline V gives CDR1 SQVTM, CDR2 ANQGSEA. CDR3 length: 12 residues. V dropped 6 bases and J dropped 1 base, with 10 bases sitting between them. The CDR3 spells CSVQRGSYEQYF. CDR3 sequence (DNA): TGCAGCGTACAGCGAGGGTCCTACGAGCAGTACTTC.